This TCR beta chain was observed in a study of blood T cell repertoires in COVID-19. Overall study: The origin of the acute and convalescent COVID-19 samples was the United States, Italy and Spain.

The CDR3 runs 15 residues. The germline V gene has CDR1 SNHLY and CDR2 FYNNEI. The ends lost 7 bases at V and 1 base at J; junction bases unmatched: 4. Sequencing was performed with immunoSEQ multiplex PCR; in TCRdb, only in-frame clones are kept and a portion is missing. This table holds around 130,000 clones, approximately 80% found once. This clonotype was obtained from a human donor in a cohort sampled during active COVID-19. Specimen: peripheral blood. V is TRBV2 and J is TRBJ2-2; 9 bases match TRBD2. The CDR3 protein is CASTSLAGNTGELFF. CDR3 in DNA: TGTGCCAGCACCTCACTAGCGGGGAACACCGGGGAGCTGTTTTTT.